This TCR beta chain was obtained from a study of blood T cell repertoires in COVID-19. About the research overall: T cells, B-cell-depleted T cells, or PBMCs provided the cDNA or gDNA that served as material.

The repertoire was sequenced with immunoSEQ multiplex PCR; TCRdb's copy has only in-frame clones and lacks some. The table records about 440,000 clones, approximately 88% of them present only once. Deletions cut 8 bases from V and 8 bases from J, with 18 bases between. Germline V lookup: CDR1 MDHEN, CDR2 SYDVKM. The CDR3 is made up of 13 amino acids. Enrolled during active infection, Seattle patients were then followed longitudinally. The J gene is TRBJ1-2, the V gene TRBV28; unclear D gene. The TCR comes from a woman in her forties or fifties with COVID-19, enrolled during active disease. The sequenced sample consisted of peripheral blood. CDR3 residues: CASATMGSGGYTF. DNA for the CDR3: TGTGCCAGCGCAACAATGGGGAGCGGGGGCTACACCTTC.